This TCR beta chain was found in a study of blood T cell repertoires in COVID-19. Looking at the study overall: Acute and convalescent COVID-19 samples came from the United States, Italy and Spain. The cDNA or gDNA used as material had been derived from T cells, B-cell-depleted T cells, or PBMCs.

This clone turned up a few times. Source study methods: Amplifying reference gene primers gave estimates of nucleated cell counts. Here immunoSEQ multiplex PCR was the method, and the copy in TCRdb shows in-frame clones only, minus some. D and trimming come from the DNA, and the V and J calls and clone size come from that table. The table records about 44,000 clones, approximately 88% of them present only once. The sequence was obtained from a middle-aged woman with acute or convalescent COVID-19. Sequencing input: peripheral blood.

The CDR3 DNA reads TGTGCCAGCAGTGACCCCGGGGGCGGGAGTGGCTACGAGCAGTACTTC. This gives the protein CASSDPGGGSGYEQYF. The J gene is TRBJ2-7, the V gene TRBV25-1; D perhaps matches TRBD2 (7 bases). Germline CDR1 is MGHDK and CDR2 is SYGVNS. V dropped 3 bases and J dropped 3 bases, with 18 bases sitting between them. The CDR3 contains 16 residues.